The 4 T cell receptor beta chains below were found in one sample sequenced in a study of T cell changes during pregnancy in multiple sclerosis (dated by TCRdb to the late 2010s). The protocol used for the library was the immunoSEQ multiplex PCR assay. TCRdb carries this immuneACCESS record with in-frame sequences only. Its versions omit some clonotypes, under half of them owing to an unresolved V gene in the studies checked, with the rest unexplained. The sample table shows more than 35,000 clones, and around 92% are seen once. The top ten clonotypes cover about 0.45% of the sample. The sequencing used CD4+ T cells from peripheral blood mononuclear cells, collected in the third trimester of pregnancy. The receptors originated from a female donor in good health, enrolled as a control in a pregnancy study.

The rearrangement links TRBV5-4 to TRBJ1-2; 10 nucleotides match TRBD1. Germline CDR1 reads SGHNT; CDR2 reads YYREEE (reference sequence). Unmatched junction bases numbered 6, after V lost 4 bases and J lost 6 bases. The CDR3 has 14 amino acids. The CDR3 is CASSPRQGAHGYTF. The CDR3 DNA reads TGTGCCAGCAGCCCACGACAGGGGGCGCATGGCTACACCTTC.

This sequence joins TRBV19 and TRBJ1-5, with TRBD1 matching over 8 bases. Trimming at V came to 5 bases and at J to 7 bases, leaving 7 bases not matched to a gene. Looked up from germline, CDR1 is LNHDA and CDR2 is SQIVND (reference sequence). The CDR3 is 14 residues long. The CDR3: CASSWGTGGQPQHF. In nucleotides, the CDR3 is TGTGCCAGTAGTTGGGGGACAGGAGGACAGCCCCAGCATTTT.

This clone has just one count. The chain couples TRBV28 to TRBJ2-7, with a possible D match to TRBD1 (6 bases). V lost 2 bases and J lost 8, with 10 bases in between. CDR1 is MDHEN, CDR2 SYDVKM, per germline. This CDR3 is built from 12 residues. The CDR3, as DNA: TGTGCCAGCAGTTTACGCGACAGGAAGCAGTACTTC. Translating it yields CASSLRDRKQYF.

Here the CDR3 reads CASSPRQGAYNQPQHF. CDR3 nucleotide sequence: TGTGCCAGCAGCCCCAGACAGGGCGCCTACAATCAGCCCCAGCATTTT. The J gene is TRBJ1-5, the V gene TRBV7-8; TRBD1 aligns across 7 bases. V trimming: 5 bases; J trimming: 3 bases; junction bases outside the gene matches: 10. Germline loops: CDR1 SGHVS, CDR2 FQNEAQ. The CDR3 consists of 16 residues.